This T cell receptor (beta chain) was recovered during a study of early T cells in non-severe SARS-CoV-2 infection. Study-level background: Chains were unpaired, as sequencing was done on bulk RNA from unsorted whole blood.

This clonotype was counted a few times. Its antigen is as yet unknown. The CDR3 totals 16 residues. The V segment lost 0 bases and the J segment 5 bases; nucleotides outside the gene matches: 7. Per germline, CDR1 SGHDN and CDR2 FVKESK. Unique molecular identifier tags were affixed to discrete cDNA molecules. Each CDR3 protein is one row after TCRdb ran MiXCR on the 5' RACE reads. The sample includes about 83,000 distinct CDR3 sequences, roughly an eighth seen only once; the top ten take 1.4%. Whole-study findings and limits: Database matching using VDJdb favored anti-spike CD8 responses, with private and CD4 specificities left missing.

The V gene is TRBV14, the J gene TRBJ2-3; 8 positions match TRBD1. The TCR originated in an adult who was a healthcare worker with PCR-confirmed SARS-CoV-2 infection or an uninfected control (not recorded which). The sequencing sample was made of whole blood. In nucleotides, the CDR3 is TGTGCCAGCAGCCAAGATCCGCAGGGGGCCGGAGATACGCAGTATTTT. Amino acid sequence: CASSQDPQGAGDTQYF.